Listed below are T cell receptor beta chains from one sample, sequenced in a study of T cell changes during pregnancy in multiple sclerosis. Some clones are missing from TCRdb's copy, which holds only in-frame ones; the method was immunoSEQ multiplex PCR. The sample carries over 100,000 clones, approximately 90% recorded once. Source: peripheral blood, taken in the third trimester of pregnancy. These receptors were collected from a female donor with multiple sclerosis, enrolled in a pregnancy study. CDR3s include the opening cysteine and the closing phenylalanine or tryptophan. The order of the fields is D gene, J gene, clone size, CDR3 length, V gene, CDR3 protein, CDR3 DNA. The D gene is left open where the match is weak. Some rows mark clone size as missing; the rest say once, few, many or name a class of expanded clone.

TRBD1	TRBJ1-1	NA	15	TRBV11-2	CASSDRGPGNTEAFF	TGTGCCAGCAGCGACAGGGGGCCAGGGAACACTGAAGCTTTCTTT
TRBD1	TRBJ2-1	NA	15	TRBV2	CASSAGQGALNEQFF	TGTGCCAGCAGCGCGGGACAGGGGGCATTGAATGAGCAGTTCTTC
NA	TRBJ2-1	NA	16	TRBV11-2	CASSLAAGTHYNEQFF	TGTGCCAGCAGCTTAGCCGCCGGGACTCACTACAATGAGCAGTTCTTC
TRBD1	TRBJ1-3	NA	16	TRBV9	CASSAATDRAGNTIYF	TGTGCCAGCAGCGCGGCCACGGACAGGGCTGGAAACACCATATATTTT
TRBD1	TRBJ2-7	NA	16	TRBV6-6	CASSSPGQGGPYEQYF	TGTGCCAGCAGTTCGCCCGGACAGGGGGGACCCTACGAGCAGTACTTC
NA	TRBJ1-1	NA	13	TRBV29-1	CSVQGLMNTEAFF	TGCAGCGTCCAGGGTCTCATGAACACTGAAGCTTTCTTT
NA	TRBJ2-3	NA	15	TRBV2	CASSEFMGGADTQYF	TGTGCCAGCAGTGAATTTATGGGCGGGGCAGATACGCAGTATTTT
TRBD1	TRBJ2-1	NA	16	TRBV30	CAWSRRGQGSYNEQFF	TGTGCCTGGAGTCGACGGGGACAGGGTTCGTACAATGAGCAGTTCTTC
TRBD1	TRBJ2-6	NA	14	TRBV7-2	CASSLGDRVLPLTF	TGTGCCAGCAGCTTAGGGGACAGGGTCCTCCCCCTGACTTTC
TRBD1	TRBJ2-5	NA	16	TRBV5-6	CASSIPGTGGLETQYF	TGTGCCAGCAGTATACCCGGGACAGGGGGCTTGGAGACCCAGTACTTC
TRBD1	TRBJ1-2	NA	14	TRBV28	CASSPRDSLYGYTF	TGTGCCAGCAGTCCCAGGGACAGCCTCTATGGCTACACCTTC
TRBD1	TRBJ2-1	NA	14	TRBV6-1	CASSLGQGAYEQFF	TGTGCCAGCAGCCTGGGACAGGGGGCGTATGAGCAGTTCTTC
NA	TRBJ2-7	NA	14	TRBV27	CASSLSATGYEQYF	TGTGCCAGCAGTTTATCGGCGACAGGCTACGAGCAGTACTTC
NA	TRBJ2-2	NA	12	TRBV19	CASSPYTGELFF	TGTGCCAGTTCTCCCTACACCGGGGAGCTGTTTTTT
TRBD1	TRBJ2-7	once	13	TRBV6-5	CASSKQGGYEQYF	TGTGCCAGCTCTAAACAGGGGGGCTACGAGCAGTACTTC
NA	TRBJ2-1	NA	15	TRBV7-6	CASSRAGGVYNEQFF	TGTGCCAGCAGCCGCGCCGGAGGCGTCTACAATGAGCAGTTCTTC
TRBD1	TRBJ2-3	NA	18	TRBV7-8	CASSSRKPGQGLKDTQYF	TGTGCCAGCAGCTCGCGAAAACCGGGACAGGGGCTTAAGGATACGCAGTATTTT
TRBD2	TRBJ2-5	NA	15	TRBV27	CASTRSGRAGETQYF	TGTGCCAGCACCCGTAGCGGGAGGGCCGGAGAGACCCAGTACTTC
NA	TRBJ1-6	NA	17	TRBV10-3	CAISSERGGSYNSPLHF	TGTGCCATCAGTAGCGAGAGAGGGGGCTCCTATAATTCACCCCTCCACTTT
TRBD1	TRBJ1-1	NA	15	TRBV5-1	CASSPMTGINTEAFF	TGCGCCAGCAGCCCAATGACAGGGATAAACACTGAAGCTTTCTTT
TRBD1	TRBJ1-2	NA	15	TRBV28	CASSSTGQGFPGYTF	TGTGCCAGCAGTTCTACGGGACAGGGGTTTCCCGGCTACACCTTC
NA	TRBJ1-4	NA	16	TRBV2	CASSEAVGELGEKLFF	TGTGCCAGCAGTGAAGCGGTCGGGGAGTTGGGTGAAAAACTGTTTTTT
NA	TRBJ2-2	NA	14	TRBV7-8	CASSSSLSTGELFF	TGTGCCAGCAGCTCAAGCCTCTCTACCGGGGAGCTGTTTTTT
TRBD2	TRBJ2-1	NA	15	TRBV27	CASSFALAGYNEQFF	TGTGCCAGCAGTTTCGCTCTAGCGGGTTACAATGAGCAGTTCTTC
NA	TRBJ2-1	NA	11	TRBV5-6	CASSQYNEQFF	TGTGCCAGCAGCCAGTACAATGAGCAGTTCTTC
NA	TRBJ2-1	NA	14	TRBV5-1	CASSLEGQGDEQFF	TGCGCCAGCAGCTTGGAGGGCCAGGGCGATGAGCAGTTCTTC
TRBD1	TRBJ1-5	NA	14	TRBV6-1	CASTSGTANQPQHF	TGTGCCAGCACATCGGGGACAGCCAATCAGCCCCAGCATTTT
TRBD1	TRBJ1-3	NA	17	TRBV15	CATSTYGQGPGGNTIYF	TGTGCCACCAGCACTTACGGACAGGGACCAGGGGGAAACACCATATATTTT
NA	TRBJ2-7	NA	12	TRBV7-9	CASSLTVYEQYF	TGTGCCAGCAGCTTAACGGTCTACGAGCAGTACTTC
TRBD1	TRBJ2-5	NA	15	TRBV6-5	CASSYSADRGETQYF	TGTGCCAGCAGTTACTCGGCGGACAGGGGAGAGACCCAGTACTTC
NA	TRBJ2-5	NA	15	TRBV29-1	CSVVGVPGQTETQYF	TGCAGCGTTGTCGGTGTCCCGGGACAAACAGAGACCCAGTACTTC
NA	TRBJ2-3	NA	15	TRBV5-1	CASSPRLDSTDTQYF	TGCGCCAGCAGCCCAAGACTGGATAGCACAGATACGCAGTATTTT
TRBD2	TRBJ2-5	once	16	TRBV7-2	CASSLTGLAGAETQYF	TGTGCCAGCAGCTTAACAGGACTAGCGGGAGCAGAGACCCAGTACTTC
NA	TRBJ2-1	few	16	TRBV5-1	CASSPRQGGPYNEQFF	TGCGCCAGCAGCCCTAGACAGGGAGGCCCCTACAATGAGCAGTTCTTC
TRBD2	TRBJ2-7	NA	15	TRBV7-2	CASSFSGISSYEQYF	TGTGCCAGCAGCTTTAGCGGGATTAGCTCCTACGAGCAGTACTTC
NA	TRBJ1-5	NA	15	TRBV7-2	CASSLVPGVGQPQHF	TGTGCCAGCAGCTTAGTACCAGGGGTTGGTCAGCCCCAGCATTTT
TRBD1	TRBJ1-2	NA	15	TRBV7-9	CASSDPRTGKNGYTF	TGTGCCAGCAGCGACCCAAGGACAGGGAAGAATGGCTACACCTTC